The T cell receptor beta chain described here comes from a study of T cells in localized non-small cell lung cancer. This CDR3 has 15 residues. Looked up from germline, CDR1 is SGHNT and CDR2 is YENEEA. The V end was cut by 1 base, the J end by 8 bases, with 14 bases between. TCRdb keeps only in-frame clones here, not all; method: immunoSEQ multiplex PCR. This table holds 2,500 to 3,000 clones, over 25% found once. The genes are TRBV11-3 and TRBJ2-2; TRBD1 might be the D (6 bases). The material sequenced was lung tumor tissue, taken before any cancer treatment. The clonotype was recovered from a man aged 40 to 75 with stage II squamous cell lung carcinoma. This chain's CDR3 is CASSLGAQGIGELFF. The CDR3 DNA reads TGTGCCAGCAGCTTAGGGGCACAGGGTATTGGGGAGCTGTTTTTT.